This T cell receptor (beta chain) was sequenced in a study of Graves' ophthalmopathy and Graves' hyperthyroidism. This clonotype appeared a few times. Its specificity is unknown. Patients newly diagnosed with hyperthyroidism, under 2 months' duration, were aged 18 to 65, the study reports. The diagnostic workup employed clinical symptoms, serum thyroxine, TRAb, thyroid ultrasound and orbital computed tomography. Study-wide findings and caveats: The model's ophthalmopathy progression predictions had less than 71% sensitivity and 72% to 80% specificity. Separation of ophthalmopathy from stable hyperthyroidism was achieved by a 13-signature model, at around 90% sensitivity and 70% to 82% specificity.

Amplification from RNA transcripts yielded the TCR beta CDR3 regions. HTBI primers were employed in first-round RT-PCR, then a second-round multiplex PCR followed. MiXCR, run by TCRdb on the multiplex PCR reads, gives a single entry per CDR3 protein. The data show around 1,000,000 distinct CDR3 sequences, 36% seen once. The ends lost 3 bases at V and 6 bases at J; junction bases unmatched: 9. Per the germline V gene, CDR1 is SGHAT and CDR2 is FQNNGV. The CDR3 totals 15 residues. The clonotype was recovered from an adult man with Graves' hyperthyroidism. The sequencing input was peripheral blood or thyroid tissue (not recorded which). The chain carries TRBV11-2 and TRBJ1-2; 8 bases match TRBD1. The CDR3 reads CASSLGPDRGNGYTF. Written as DNA, the CDR3 is TGTGCCAGCAGCTTGGGGCCCGACAGGGGCAATGGCTACACCTTC.